The text below deals with one T cell receptor beta chain. This specimen belongs to a study of shared clonotypes between healthy human individuals. Splitting of each subset's genomic DNA was done evenly across several immunoSEQ plates. The data were produced by immunoSEQ multiplex PCR, yet TCRdb's version contains in-frame clones alone and is incomplete. The sample has more than 600,000 clones; roughly 94% are singletons. Terminally differentiated effector memory CD45RA+ cells were excluded by CCR7 positive selection of CD45RO-negative cells. Sequencing used naive CD8+ T cells sorted from blood. This receptor was taken from a man younger than 40 in good health.

CDR3 coding DNA: TGTGCCAGCAGCTTAGATTCACTAGCGGGGGCCCACGCCCAGTACTTC. This sequence encodes CASSLDSLAGAHAQYF. The chain is built from TRBV11-2 and TRBJ2-5; TRBD2 matches 11 bases. V shed 0 bases, J shed 9 bases, and the junction held 9 bases outside the gene matches. There are 16 residues in the CDR3. CDR1 is SGHAT and CDR2 is FQNNGV in the germline V gene.